Sequencing of this T cell receptor beta chain was carried out in a study of cytomegalovirus exposure and HLA in healthy donors. Study results and caveats: Researchers catalogued over 150 TCR beta chains as cytomegalovirus-associated.

Concerning this clone: Its specificity is unknown.

Germline CDR1 and CDR2: MGHRA and YSYEKL. The CDR3 loop spans 15 amino acids. J lost 4 bases, V lost 4 bases, and 6 bases had no gene match. The PCR ran on 60 Vbeta and 13 Jbeta primers. Data came from immunoSEQ multiplex PCR; TCRdb stores just in-frame clones and leaves some out. Among roughly 100,000 clones listed, more than 60% were seen once. Sequenced material: PBMCs. The rearrangement links TRBV4-1 to TRBJ2-7, with TRBD1 matching over 11 bases. The clonotype was recovered from a woman aged 35 to 49 in good health and CMV-seropositive. CDR3 loop: CASSLAGQGAYEQYF. The DNA of the CDR3 is TGCGCCAGCAGCCTCGCAGGACAGGGGGCTTACGAGCAGTACTTC.